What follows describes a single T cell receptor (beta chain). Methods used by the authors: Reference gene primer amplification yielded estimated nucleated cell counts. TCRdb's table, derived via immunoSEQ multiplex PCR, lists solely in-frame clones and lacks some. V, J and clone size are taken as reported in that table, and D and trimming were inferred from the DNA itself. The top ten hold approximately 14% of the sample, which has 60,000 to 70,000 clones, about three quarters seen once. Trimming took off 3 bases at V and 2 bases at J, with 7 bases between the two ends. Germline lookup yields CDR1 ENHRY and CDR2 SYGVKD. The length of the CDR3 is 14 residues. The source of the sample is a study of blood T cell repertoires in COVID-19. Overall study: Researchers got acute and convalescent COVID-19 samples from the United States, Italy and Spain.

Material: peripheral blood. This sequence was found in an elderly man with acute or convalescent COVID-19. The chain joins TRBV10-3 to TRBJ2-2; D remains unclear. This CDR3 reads CAISESHNTGELFF. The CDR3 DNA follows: TGTGCCATCAGTGAATCCCATAACACCGGGGAGCTGTTTTTT.